What follows describes a single TCR beta chain. The antigen remains unidentified. Trimming cost V 5 bases and J 6 bases; bases outside gene matches: 3. Germline loops: CDR1 SGHRS, CDR2 YFSETQ. This CDR3 region has 13 residues. The protocol was immunoSEQ multiplex PCR, while the TCRdb copy is restricted to in-frame clones and leaves out a portion. This table has approximately 80,000 clones, 75% to 90% appearing once. This entry comes from a study of T cell responses to AZD1222 COVID-19 vaccine. The study's findings and limits: Possibly, clonal diversity was underestimated; donors were largely white British and included more females.

The TCR comes from an adult in good health. The chain joins TRBV5-1 to TRBJ2-2, with 8 bases aligning to TRBD2. The material sequenced was peripheral blood, taken on day 0 of AZD1222 vaccination. CDR3 DNA: TGCGCCAGCAGGATCGGGGGGGCCGGGGAGCTGTTTTTT. Protein sequence: CASRIGGAGELFF. Together with reference TRBV5-1 and TRBJ2-2, the CDR3 gives the full variable domain: KAGVTQTPRYLIKTRGQQVTLSCSPISGHRSVSWYQQTPGQGLQFLFEYFSETQRNKGNFPGRFSGRQFSNSRSEMNVSTLELGDSALYLCASRIGGAGELFFGEGSRLTVL.